This T cell receptor (beta chain) was retrieved from a study of T cells in Graves' hyperthyroidism and ophthalmopathy. Germline lookup yields CDR1 MNHNS and CDR2 SASEGT. V lost 7 bases, J lost 0 bases, and 9 bases stayed unmatched. The CDR3 covers 16 residues. This clonotype was observed a few times. What was amplified from RNA transcripts were TCR beta CDR3 regions. HTBI primers were used for first-round RT-PCR of the TCR CDR3. TCRdb reanalysed the multiplex PCR reads using MiXCR and keeps one entry per CDR3 protein. Of 490,000 or so distinct CDR3 sequences listed, just under 20% are singletons. This chain joins TRBV6-1 and TRBJ2-3; 8 bases line up with TRBD2. The clonotype comes from a man aged 35 to 55 with Graves' ophthalmopathy. Sequenced material: blood. CDR3 in DNA: TGTGCCAGCATTTGGAGCGGGGGCTCTAGCACAGATACGCAGTATTTT. Amino acids: CASIWSGGSSTDTQYF.